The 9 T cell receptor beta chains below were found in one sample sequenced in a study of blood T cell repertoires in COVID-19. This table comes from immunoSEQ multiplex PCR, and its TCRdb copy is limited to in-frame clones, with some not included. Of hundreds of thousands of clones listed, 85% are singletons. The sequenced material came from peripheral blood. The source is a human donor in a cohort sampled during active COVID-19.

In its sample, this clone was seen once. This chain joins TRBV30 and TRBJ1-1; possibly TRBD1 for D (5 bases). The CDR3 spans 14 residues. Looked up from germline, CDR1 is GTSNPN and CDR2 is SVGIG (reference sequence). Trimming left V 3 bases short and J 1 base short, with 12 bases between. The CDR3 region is CAWSAGLQNTEAFF. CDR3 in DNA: TGTGCCTGGAGCGCGGGACTGCAGAACACTGAAGCTTTCTTT.

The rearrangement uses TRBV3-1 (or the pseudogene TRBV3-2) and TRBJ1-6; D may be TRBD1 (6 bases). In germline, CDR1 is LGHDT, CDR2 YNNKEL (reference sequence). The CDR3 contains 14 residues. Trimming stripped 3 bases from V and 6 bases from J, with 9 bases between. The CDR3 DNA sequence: TGTGCCAGCAGCCAGCCAGGGGTTAATTCACCCCTCCACTTT. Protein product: CASSQPGVNSPLHF.

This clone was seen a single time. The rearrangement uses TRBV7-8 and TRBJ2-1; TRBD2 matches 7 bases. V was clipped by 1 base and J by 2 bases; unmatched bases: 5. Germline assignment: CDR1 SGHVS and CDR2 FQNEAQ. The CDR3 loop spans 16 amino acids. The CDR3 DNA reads TGTGCCAGCAGCTTAGGCCGGGGAGGGGCCTACAATGAGCAGTTCTTC. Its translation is CASSLGRGGAYNEQFF.

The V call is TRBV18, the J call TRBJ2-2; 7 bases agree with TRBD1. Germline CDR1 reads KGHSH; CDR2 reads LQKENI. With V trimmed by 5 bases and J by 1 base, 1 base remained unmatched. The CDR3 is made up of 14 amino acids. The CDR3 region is CASSGTENTGELFF. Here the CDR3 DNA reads TGTGCCAGCTCAGGGACAGAGAACACCGGGGAGCTGTTTTTT.

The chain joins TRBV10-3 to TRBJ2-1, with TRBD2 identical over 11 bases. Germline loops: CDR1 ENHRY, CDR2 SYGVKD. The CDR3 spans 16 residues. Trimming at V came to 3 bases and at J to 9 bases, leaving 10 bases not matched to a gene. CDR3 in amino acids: CAISELAGGPAGEQFF. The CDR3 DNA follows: TGTGCCATCAGTGAATTAGCGGGGGGGCCCGCTGGTGAGCAGTTCTTC.

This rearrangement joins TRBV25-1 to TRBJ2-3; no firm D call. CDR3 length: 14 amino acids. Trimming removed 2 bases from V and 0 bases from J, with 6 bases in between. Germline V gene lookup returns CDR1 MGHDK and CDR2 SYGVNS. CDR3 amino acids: CASSEVVSTDTQYF. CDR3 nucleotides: TGTGCCAGCAGTGAAGTAGTTAGCACAGATACGCAGTATTTT.

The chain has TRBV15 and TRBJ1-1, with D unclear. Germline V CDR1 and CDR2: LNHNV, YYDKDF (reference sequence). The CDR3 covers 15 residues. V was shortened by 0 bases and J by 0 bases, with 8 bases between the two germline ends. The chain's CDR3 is CATSRDRTLNTEAFF. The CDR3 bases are TGTGCCACCAGCAGAGATCGGACTTTGAACACTGAAGCTTTCTTT.

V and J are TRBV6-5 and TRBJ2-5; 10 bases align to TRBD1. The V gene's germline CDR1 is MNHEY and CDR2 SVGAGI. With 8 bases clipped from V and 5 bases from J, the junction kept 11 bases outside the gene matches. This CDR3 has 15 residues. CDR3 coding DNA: TGTGCCAGCTGCGGACAGGGGGGCTGTCGGGAGACCCAGTACTTC. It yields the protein CASCGQGGCRETQYF.

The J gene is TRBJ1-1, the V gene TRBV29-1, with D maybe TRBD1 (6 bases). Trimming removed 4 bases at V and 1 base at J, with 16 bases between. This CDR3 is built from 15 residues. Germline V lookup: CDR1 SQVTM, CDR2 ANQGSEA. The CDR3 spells CSVGFGRGTNTEAFF. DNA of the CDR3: TGCAGCGTTGGGTTTGGCAGGGGTACGAACACTGAAGCTTTCTTT.